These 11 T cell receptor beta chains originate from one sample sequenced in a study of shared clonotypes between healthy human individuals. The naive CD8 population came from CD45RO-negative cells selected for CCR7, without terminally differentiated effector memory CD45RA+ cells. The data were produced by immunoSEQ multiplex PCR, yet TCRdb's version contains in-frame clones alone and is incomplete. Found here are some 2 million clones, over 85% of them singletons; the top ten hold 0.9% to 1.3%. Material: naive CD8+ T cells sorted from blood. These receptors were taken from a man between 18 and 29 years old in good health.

CDR3 protein: CASSLEGLEGGPTYEQYF. CDR3 bases: TGTGCCAGCAGCTTAGAGGGGCTGGAGGGAGGGCCAACCTACGAGCAGTACTTC. The rearrangement joins TRBV7-9 to TRBJ2-7; 7 nucleotides line up with TRBD2. The CDR3 sequence is 18 residues long. Germline V gives CDR1 SEHNR, CDR2 FQNEAQ (reference sequence). Losses at the gene ends were 1 base for V and 2 bases for J; bases not matched to a gene: 14.

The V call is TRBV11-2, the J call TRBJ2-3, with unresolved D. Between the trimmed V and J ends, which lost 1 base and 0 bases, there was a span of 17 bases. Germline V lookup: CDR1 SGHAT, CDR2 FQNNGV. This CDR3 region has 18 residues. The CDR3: CASSLAGVWKGSTDTQYF. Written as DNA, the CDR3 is TGTGCCAGCAGCTTAGCAGGCGTGTGGAAGGGAAGCACAGATACGCAGTATTTT.

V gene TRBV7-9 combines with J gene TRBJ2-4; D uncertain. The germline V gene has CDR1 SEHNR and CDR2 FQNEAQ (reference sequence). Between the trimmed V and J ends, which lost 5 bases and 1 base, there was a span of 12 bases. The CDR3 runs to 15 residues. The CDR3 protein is CASSPQESAKNIQYF. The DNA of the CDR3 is TGTGCCAGCAGCCCGCAGGAAAGTGCCAAAAACATTCAGTACTTC.

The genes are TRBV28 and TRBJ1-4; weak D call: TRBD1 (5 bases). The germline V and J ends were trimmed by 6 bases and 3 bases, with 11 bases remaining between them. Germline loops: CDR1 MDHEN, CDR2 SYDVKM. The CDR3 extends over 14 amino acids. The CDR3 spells CASSPLGPNEKLFF. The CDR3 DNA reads TGTGCCAGCAGCCCGTTGGGACCTAATGAAAAACTGTTTTTT.

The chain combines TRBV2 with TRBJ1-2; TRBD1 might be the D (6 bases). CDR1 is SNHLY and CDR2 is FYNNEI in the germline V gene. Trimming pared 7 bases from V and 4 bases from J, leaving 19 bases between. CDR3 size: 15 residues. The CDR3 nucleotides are TGTGCCAGCATCGGAGGAGGGGACACCTTCTATGGCTACACCTTC. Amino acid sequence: CASIGGGDTFYGYTF.

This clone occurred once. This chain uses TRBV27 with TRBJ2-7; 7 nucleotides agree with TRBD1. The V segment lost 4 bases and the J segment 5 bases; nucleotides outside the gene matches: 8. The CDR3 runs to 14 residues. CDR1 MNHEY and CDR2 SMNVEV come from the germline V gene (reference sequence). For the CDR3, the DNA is TGTGCCAGCAGTTCCACCGACAGGGTCCACGAGCAGTACTTC. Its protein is CASSSTDRVHEQYF.

In DNA, the CDR3 is TGTGCTAGTGGCCCCCCCGGGACAGCCTACGAGCAGTACTTC. It yields the protein CASGPPGTAYEQYF. The rearrangement links TRBV12-5 to TRBJ2-7; 7 bases agree with TRBD1. The germline V gene has CDR1 LGHNT and CDR2 FRNRAP. J was trimmed by 2 bases and V by 6 bases; bases with no gene match: 7. The CDR3 sequence is 14 residues long.

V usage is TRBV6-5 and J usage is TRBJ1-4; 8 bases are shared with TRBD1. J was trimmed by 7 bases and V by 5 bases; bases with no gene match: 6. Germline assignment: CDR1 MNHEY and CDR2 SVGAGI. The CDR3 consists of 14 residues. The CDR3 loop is CASSHQQGGEKLFF. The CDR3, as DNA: TGTGCCAGCAGTCACCAACAGGGGGGTGAAAAACTGTTTTTT.

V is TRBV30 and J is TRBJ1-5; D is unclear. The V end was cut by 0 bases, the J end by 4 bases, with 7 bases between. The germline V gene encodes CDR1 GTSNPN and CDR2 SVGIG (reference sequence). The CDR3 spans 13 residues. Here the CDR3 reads CAWSVAANQPQHF. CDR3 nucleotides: TGTGCCTGGAGTGTGGCTGCTAATCAGCCCCAGCATTTT.

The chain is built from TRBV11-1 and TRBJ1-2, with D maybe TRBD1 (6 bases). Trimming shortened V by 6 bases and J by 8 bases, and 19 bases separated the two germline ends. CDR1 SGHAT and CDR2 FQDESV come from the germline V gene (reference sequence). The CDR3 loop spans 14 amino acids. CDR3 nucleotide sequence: TGTGCCAGCAGTTCCTCGGGACACGAAGGAGGCTACACCTTC. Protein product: CASSSSGHEGGYTF.

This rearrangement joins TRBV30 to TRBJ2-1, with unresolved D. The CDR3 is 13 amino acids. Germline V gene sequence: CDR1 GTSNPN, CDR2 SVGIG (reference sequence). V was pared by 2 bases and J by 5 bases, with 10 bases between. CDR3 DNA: TGTGCCTGGAGTAGCTGGGCAGACAATGAGCAGTTCTTC. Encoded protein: CAWSSWADNEQFF. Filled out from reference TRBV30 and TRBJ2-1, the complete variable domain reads SQTIHQWPATLVQPVGSPLSLECTVEGTSNPNLYWYRQAAGRGLQLLFYSVGIGQISSEVPQNLSASRPQDRQFILSSKKLLLSDSGFYLCAWSSWADNEQFFGPGTRLTVL.